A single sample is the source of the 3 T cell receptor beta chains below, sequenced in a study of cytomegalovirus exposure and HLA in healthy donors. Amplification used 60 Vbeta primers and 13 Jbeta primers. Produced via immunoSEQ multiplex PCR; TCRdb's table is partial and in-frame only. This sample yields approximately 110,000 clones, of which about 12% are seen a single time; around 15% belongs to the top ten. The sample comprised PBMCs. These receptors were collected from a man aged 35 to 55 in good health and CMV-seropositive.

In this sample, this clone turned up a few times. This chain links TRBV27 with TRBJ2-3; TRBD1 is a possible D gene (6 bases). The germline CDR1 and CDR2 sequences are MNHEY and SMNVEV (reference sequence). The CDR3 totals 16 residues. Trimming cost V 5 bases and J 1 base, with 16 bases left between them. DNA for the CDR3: TGTGCCAGCAGTCCAGTCGGGGACATTCGCACAGATACGCAGTATTTT. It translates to CASSPVGDIRTDTQYF.

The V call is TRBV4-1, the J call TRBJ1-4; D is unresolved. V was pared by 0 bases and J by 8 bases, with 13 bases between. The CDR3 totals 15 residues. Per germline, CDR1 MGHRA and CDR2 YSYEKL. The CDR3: CASSQDSGVAEKLFF. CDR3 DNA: TGCGCCAGCAGCCAAGATTCCGGGGTTGCGGAAAAACTGTTTTTT.

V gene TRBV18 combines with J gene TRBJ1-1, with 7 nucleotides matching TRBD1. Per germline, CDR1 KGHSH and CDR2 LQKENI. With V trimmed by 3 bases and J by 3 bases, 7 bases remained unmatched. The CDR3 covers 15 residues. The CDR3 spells CASSPIDRVDTEAFF. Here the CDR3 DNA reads TGTGCCAGCTCACCCATTGACAGGGTGGACACTGAAGCTTTCTTT.